The 31 T cell receptor beta chains below come from one sample, sequenced in a study of memory CD4+ T cells and cytomegalovirus serostatus. The sort gate was single viable CD3+CD4+CD8-CD45RO+ cells for memory CD4+ T cells. Only in-frame clones appear in the TCRdb table, and some are missing; sequencing was by immunoSEQ multiplex PCR. Among 35,000 to 50,000 clones, roughly 79% were seen once, and the ten largest hold less than 0.6%. The sample comprised memory CD4+ T cells from blood. These TCRs come from an adult in good health and CMV-seronegative.

V and J are TRBV4-2 and TRBJ1-2; tentative D call: TRBD1 (5 bases). Looked up from germline, CDR1 is LGHNA and CDR2 is YNFKEQ. The length of the CDR3 is 16 residues. Trimming took off 0 bases at V and 4 bases at J, with 15 bases between the two ends. The DNA for the CDR3 is TGTGCCAGCAGCCAAGATGCGGGGGGAGCTGCCTATGGCTACACCTTC. Translation: CASSQDAGGAAYGYTF.

The chain carries TRBV7-6 and TRBJ2-1; 8 nucleotides align to TRBD1. Per the germline V gene, CDR1 is SGHVS and CDR2 is FNYEAQ. There are 15 residues in the CDR3. V lost 6 bases, J lost 4 bases, and 8 bases stayed unmatched. The CDR3 DNA follows: TGTGCCAGCAGTCCTCGGACAGGGTATTACAATGAGCAGTTCTTC. It encodes CASSPRTGYYNEQFF. Drawing the rest from reference TRBV7-6 and TRBJ2-1, the complete variable domain is GAGVSQSPRYKVTKRGQDVALRCDPISGHVSLYWYRQALGQGPEFLTYFNYEAQQDKSGLPNDRFSAERPEGSISTLTIQRTEQRDSAMYRCASSPRTGYYNEQFFGPGTRLTVL.

The chain recombines TRBV2 with TRBJ1-5; D not resolved. V was clipped by 0 bases and J by 3 bases, with 6 bases between them. This CDR3 is 14 amino acids long. Per the germline V gene, CDR1 is SNHLY and CDR2 is FYNNEI. This CDR3 is CASSEAWNNQPQHF. DNA for the CDR3: TGTGCCAGCAGTGAAGCGTGGAACAATCAGCCCCAGCATTTT.

The V and J genes are TRBV4-2 and TRBJ1-2, with 11 bases that match TRBD1. The CDR3 is 14 residues long. Germline CDR1 is LGHNA and CDR2 is YNFKEQ. V gave up 4 bases and J gave up 6 bases; unmatched junction bases: 4. The CDR3 here is CASSPQGQGDGYTF. Written as DNA, the CDR3 is TGTGCCAGCAGCCCACAGGGACAGGGGGATGGCTACACCTTC.

The chain combines TRBV7-3 with TRBJ2-7; 7 positions match TRBD1. The CDR3 has 13 residues. Germline loops: CDR1 SGHTA, CDR2 FQGTGA. The trim removed 5 bases at V and 6 bases at J, leaving 7 bases unmatched. In DNA form, the CDR3 reads TGTGCCAGCAGCCAAAAACAGGGGCGCGAGCAGTACTTC. Amino acids: CASSQKQGREQYF.

This rearrangement joins TRBV7-9 to TRBJ2-7; D not certain. Germline V gene sequence: CDR1 SEHNR, CDR2 FQNEAQ (reference sequence). CDR3 length equals 14 residues. V was trimmed by 1 base and J by 7 bases, leaving 14 bases between them. The CDR3 DNA reads TGTGCCAGCAGCTTAGAAGGCTACTTGGGAGAGCAGTACTTC. It yields the protein CASSLEGYLGEQYF.

The chain is built from TRBV5-1 and TRBJ2-7; no firm D call. CDR3 length equals 17 residues. Germline V gene data show CDR1 as SGHRS and CDR2 as YFSETQ. Trimming removed 7 bases from V and 3 bases from J, with 26 bases in between. The CDR3 DNA sequence: TGCGCCAGCCTCCCCCCTAGGAAAGTCGTAAGGGACTACGAGCAGTACTTC. Protein product: CASLPPRKVVRDYEQYF.

The V and J genes are TRBV5-1 and TRBJ1-1; D possibly corresponds to TRBD1 (6 bases). The CDR3 contains 13 residues. Germline CDR1 reads SGHRS; CDR2 reads YFSETQ. The V gene lost 6 bases and the J gene lost 5 bases, with 14 bases spanning the gap. The DNA for the CDR3 is TGCGCCAGCAACCCTAGAGGGGGGACTGAAGCTTTCTTT. As protein: CASNPRGGTEAFF.

This sequence joins TRBV5-5 and TRBJ1-2; D call uncertain. The CDR3 has 13 residues. V shed 5 bases and J shed 5 bases, with 13 bases lying between them. From germline, CDR1 is SGHKS and CDR2 YYEKEE (reference sequence). CDR3 in DNA: TGTGCCAGCAGACCCGGGCCAAGTTATGGCTACACCTTC. The encoded protein is CASRPGPSYGYTF.

The chain carries TRBV7-9 and TRBJ2-7; tentatively, D is TRBD1 or TRBD2 (5 bases each). Trimming took off 5 bases at V and 0 bases at J, with 11 bases between the two ends. CDR3 size: 14 residues. Per germline, CDR1 SEHNR and CDR2 FQNEAQ (reference sequence). The CDR3 loop is CASSGTVDSYEQYF. CDR3 coding DNA: TGTGCCAGCAGCGGGACGGTTGACTCCTACGAGCAGTACTTC.

The chain carries TRBV5-1 and TRBJ1-4; TRBD1 matches 10 bases. Trimming took 0 bases from V and 6 from J; bases not matched to a gene: 2. Per germline, CDR1 SGHRS and CDR2 YFSETQ. CDR3 length: 15 residues. The CDR3 sequence is CASSLEGQGYEKLFF. The CDR3 DNA follows: TGCGCCAGCAGCTTGGAGGGACAGGGGTATGAAAAACTGTTTTTT.

The chain is built from TRBV5-1 and TRBJ2-3; maybe TRBD2 (6 bases). This CDR3 is 14 amino acids long. The germline gives CDR1 SGHRS, CDR2 YFSETQ. Deletions cut 4 bases from V and 2 bases from J, with 11 bases between. The CDR3 DNA reads as TGCGCCAGCAGCACTGGCGGGGTCACAGATACGCAGTATTTT. It codes for CASSTGGVTDTQYF.

The DNA for the CDR3 is TGTGCCAGCAGTAAACTCTCCGGGACAGGGTATGGCTACACCTTC. This encodes CASSKLSGTGYGYTF. J is TRBJ1-2 and V is TRBV6-5, with 9 bases lining up with TRBD1. Germline lookup yields CDR1 MNHEY and CDR2 SVGAGI. The V segment lost 5 bases and the J segment 5 bases; nucleotides outside the gene matches: 9. The CDR3 extends over 15 amino acids.

V usage is TRBV7-3 and J usage is TRBJ2-1, with 9 bases lining up with TRBD2. Germline CDR1 SGHTA, CDR2 FQGTGA. The CDR3 contains 15 residues. V was pared by 1 base and J by 5 bases, with 3 bases of the junction left unmatched. The CDR3 nucleotides read TGTGCCAGCAGCTTAAGGCTAGCGGGGCACAATGAGCAGTTCTTC. Residues: CASSLRLAGHNEQFF.

This chain uses TRBV30 with TRBJ1-3; no clear D gene. Trimming took off 5 bases at V and 4 bases at J, with 12 bases between the two ends. This CDR3 has 13 amino acids. Germline V gene sequence: CDR1 GTSNPN, CDR2 SVGIG (reference sequence). The CDR3 coding sequence is TGTGCCTGGCGTCAGTCAGTAGGAAACACCATATATTTT. Amino acid sequence: CAWRQSVGNTIYF. The full variable domain, completed using reference TRBV30 and TRBJ1-3, is SQTIHQWPATLVQPVGSPLSLECTVEGTSNPNLYWYRQAAGRGLQLLFYSVGIGQISSEVPQNLSASRPQDRQFILSSKKLLLSDSGFYLCAWRQSVGNTIYFGEGSWLTVV.

This clone occurred once. The V call is TRBV19, the J call TRBJ1-2, with 7 bases matching TRBD1. V trimming: 7 bases; J trimming: 4 bases; junction bases outside the gene matches: 9. Germline-derived CDR1 and CDR2 are LNHDA and SQIVND (reference sequence). The CDR3 is 14 amino acids. As DNA, the CDR3 is TGTGCCAGTACCCGGGACAGTGTCGCCTATGGCTACACCTTC. Translated, it gives CASTRDSVAYGYTF.

The rearrangement joins TRBV2 to TRBJ1-5, with unresolved D. The ends were cut back, 5 bases at V and 4 bases at J, with 9 bases in the middle. CDR1 SNHLY and CDR2 FYNNEI come from the germline V gene. This CDR3 contains 13 residues. This chain's CDR3 is CASSRGSNQPQHF. CDR3 bases: TGTGCCAGCAGTAGAGGGAGTAATCAGCCCCAGCATTTT.

This clone was seen a handful of times. V gene TRBV29-1 combines with J gene TRBJ1-1; the D is unclear. V lost 5 bases and J lost 7, with 17 bases in between. CDR1 SQVTM and CDR2 ANQGSEA come from the germline V gene. The CDR3 sequence is 13 residues long. The CDR3 sequence: CSVFVSLWGEAFF. The CDR3 coding sequence is TGCAGCGTTTTCGTCTCCCTCTGGGGTGAAGCTTTCTTT.

The rearrangement links TRBV18 to TRBJ1-2; perhaps TRBD1 as D (6 bases). There are 15 residues in the CDR3. V was pared by 4 bases and J by 2 bases, with 14 bases between. Germline values: CDR1 KGHSH, CDR2 LQKENI. Here the CDR3 reads CASSLKTGPNYGYTF. Here the CDR3 DNA reads TGTGCCAGCTCACTAAAGACAGGACCCAACTATGGCTACACCTTC.

The V call is TRBV14, the J call TRBJ2-3; 8 bases fit TRBD2. The CDR3 loop spans 16 amino acids. J gave up 3 bases and V 3 bases, and 8 bases lay outside the gene matches. In germline, CDR1 is SGHDN, CDR2 FVKESK. The CDR3 region is CASSQGGKRGTDTQYF. The DNA for the CDR3 is TGTGCCAGCAGCCAGGGGGGTAAGCGGGGGACAGATACGCAGTATTTT.

In this sample, this clone turned up a few times. This chain joins TRBV6-1 and TRBJ1-1; 7 bases are a match to TRBD1. V lost 7 bases, J lost 0 bases, and 8 bases stayed unmatched. The CDR3 is 15 amino acids. Germline V lookup: CDR1 MNHNS, CDR2 SASEGT. CDR3 coding DNA: TGTGCCAGCAACCGGGACAGAAATTTGAACACTGAAGCTTTCTTT. Protein sequence: CASNRDRNLNTEAFF.

The chain recombines TRBV6-7 with TRBJ2-7, with TRBD1 identical over 10 bases. Being an ORF, TRBV6-7 has a function that is uncertain. The CDR3 covers 15 residues. V was clipped by 2 bases and J by 5 bases; unmatched bases: 6. The CDR3 DNA reads as TGTGCCAGCAGTTACGCCGGGACAGGGGTCGACGAGCAGTACTTC. As protein: CASSYAGTGVDEQYF.

By frequency in the sample, this clone is medium-sized (0.01 to 0.1%). The chain has TRBV11-2 and TRBJ2-2; D remains ambiguous. Germline loops: CDR1 SGHAT, CDR2 FQNNGV. The V end was cut by 3 bases, the J end by 0 bases, with 8 bases between. The length of the CDR3 is 15 residues. The CDR3 is CASSFGLSNTGELFF. The CDR3 nucleotides read TGTGCCAGCAGCTTTGGATTGTCGAACACCGGGGAGCTGTTTTTT.

The chain uses TRBV2 and TRBJ1-5; D is possibly TRBD1 (6 bases). The V gene's germline CDR1 is SNHLY and CDR2 FYNNEI. The length of the CDR3 is 13 residues. V shed 8 bases and J shed 4 bases, with 12 bases lying between them. The DNA for the CDR3 is TGTGCCAGCTCGGGGGGCTTGAATCAGCCCCAGCATTTT. It codes for CASSGGLNQPQHF.

The gene calls are TRBV6-4 and TRBJ1-4; TRBD1 aligns across 8 bases. Germline values: CDR1 MRHNA, CDR2 SNTAGT. The J segment lost 7 bases and the V segment lost 6 bases, leaving 10 bases of the junction unmatched. The CDR3 has 15 residues. The DNA of the CDR3 is TGTGCCAGCAGATTGACAGGGGCGCAAGGTGAAAAACTGTTTTTT. It specifies CASRLTGAQGEKLFF.

The V call is TRBV27, the J call TRBJ2-1, with 7 bases fitting TRBD2. Looked up from germline, CDR1 is MNHEY and CDR2 is SMNVEV (reference sequence). Germline trimming cut 2 bases from V and 7 bases from J; bases unmatched to any gene: 14. CDR3 size: 17 residues. CDR3 bases: TGTGCCAGCAGTTTAAGAAGCGGGGACCTTAGCGGGAATGAGCAGTTCTTC. Translation gives CASSLRSGDLSGNEQFF.

V and J are TRBV5-4 and TRBJ2-1; either TRBD1 or TRBD2 may fit D (5 bases each). V was clipped by 2 bases and J by 3 bases, with 15 bases between them. This CDR3 is 16 amino acids long. In germline, CDR1 is SGHNT, CDR2 YYREEE (reference sequence). CDR3 in DNA: TGTGCCAGCAGCTTCGCTCGGGGACCTTACTACAATGAGCAGTTCTTC. Protein: CASSFARGPYYNEQFF.

This rearrangement joins TRBV2 to TRBJ2-7, with D maybe TRBD2 (6 bases). The V end lost 6 bases, the J end lost 3 bases, and 12 bases lay between the germline ends. This CDR3 spans 13 amino acids. Germline CDR1 is SNHLY and CDR2 is FYNNEI. CDR3 protein: CASSSLGGYEQYF. The CDR3 nucleotides read TGTGCCAGCAGCTCCCTCGGGGGCTACGAGCAGTACTTC.

The CDR3 sequence: CAWAVPGVLRTEAFF. The CDR3 coding sequence is TGTGCCTGGGCGGTGCCAGGGGTCTTGAGGACTGAAGCTTTCTTT. J is TRBJ1-1 and V is TRBV30, with D tentatively TRBD1 (6 bases). V was cut by 5 bases and J by 5 bases, with 21 bases left in between. The CDR3 runs 15 residues. From germline, CDR1 is GTSNPN and CDR2 SVGIG (reference sequence).

V gene TRBV11-2 combines with J gene TRBJ2-7, with 10 bases matching TRBD1. The CDR3 contains 16 residues. Looked up from germline, CDR1 is SGHAT and CDR2 is FQNNGV. After removal of 6 bases from V and 2 bases from J, the junction contained 10 bases not matched to a gene. The CDR3 spells CASRSLTGGVPYEQYF. CDR3 DNA: TGTGCCAGCAGGAGCCTGACAGGGGGCGTCCCCTACGAGCAGTACTTC.

This clone occurred a few times. This chain uses TRBV23-1 with TRBJ1-1; 12 nucleotides align to TRBD1. TRBV23-1 is classed as an ORF, of uncertain function. This CDR3 spans 16 amino acids. V was pared by 4 bases and J by 4 bases, with 7 bases of the junction left unmatched. The CDR3 sequence: CASSLGQGAKSTEAFF. Written as DNA, the CDR3 is TGCGCCAGCAGTCTGGGACAGGGGGCAAAGAGCACTGAAGCTTTCTTT.